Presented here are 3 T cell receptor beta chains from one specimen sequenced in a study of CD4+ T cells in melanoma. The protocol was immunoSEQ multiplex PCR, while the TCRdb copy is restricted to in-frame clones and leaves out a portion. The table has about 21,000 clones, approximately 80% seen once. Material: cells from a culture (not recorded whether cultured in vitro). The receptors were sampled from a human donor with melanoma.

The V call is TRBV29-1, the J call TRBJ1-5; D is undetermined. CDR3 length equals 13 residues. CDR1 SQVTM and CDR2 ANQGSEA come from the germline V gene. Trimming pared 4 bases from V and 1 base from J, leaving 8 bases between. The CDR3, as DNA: TGCAGCGTTGTGGTCCAGAGCAATCAGCCCCAGCATTTT. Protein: CSVVVQSNQPQHF.

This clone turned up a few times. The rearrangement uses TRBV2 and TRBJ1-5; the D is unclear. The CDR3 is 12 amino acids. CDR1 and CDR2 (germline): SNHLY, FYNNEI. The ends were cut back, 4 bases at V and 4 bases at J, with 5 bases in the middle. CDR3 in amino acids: CASSGENQPQHF. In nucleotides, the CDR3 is TGTGCCAGCAGTGGAGAGAATCAGCCCCAGCATTTT. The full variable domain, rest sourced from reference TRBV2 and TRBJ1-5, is EPEVTQTPSHQVTQMGQEVILRCVPISNHLYFYWYRQILGQKVEFLVSFYNNEISEKSEIFDDQFSVERPDGSNFTLKIRSTKLEDSAMYFCASSGENQPQHFGDGTRLSIL.

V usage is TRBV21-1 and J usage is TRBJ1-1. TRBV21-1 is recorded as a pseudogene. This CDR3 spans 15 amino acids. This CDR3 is CASSKGDREGFPCFF. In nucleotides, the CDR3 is TGTGCCAGCAGCAAAGGTGACAGGGAGGGATTTCCGTGTTTCTTT.